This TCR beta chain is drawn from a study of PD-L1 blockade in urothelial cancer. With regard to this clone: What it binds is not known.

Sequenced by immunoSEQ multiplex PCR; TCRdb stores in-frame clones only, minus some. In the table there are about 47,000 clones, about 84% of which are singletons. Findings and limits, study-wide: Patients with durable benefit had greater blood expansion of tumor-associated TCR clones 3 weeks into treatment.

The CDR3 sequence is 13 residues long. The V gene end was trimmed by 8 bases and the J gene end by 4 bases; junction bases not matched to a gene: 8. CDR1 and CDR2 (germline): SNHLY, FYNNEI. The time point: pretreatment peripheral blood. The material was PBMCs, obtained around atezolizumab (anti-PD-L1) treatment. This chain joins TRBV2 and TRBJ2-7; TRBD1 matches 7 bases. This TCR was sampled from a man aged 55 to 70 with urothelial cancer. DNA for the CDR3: TGTGCCAGCGGCACAGGGGAGAGTTACGAGCAGTACTTC. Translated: CASGTGESYEQYF.